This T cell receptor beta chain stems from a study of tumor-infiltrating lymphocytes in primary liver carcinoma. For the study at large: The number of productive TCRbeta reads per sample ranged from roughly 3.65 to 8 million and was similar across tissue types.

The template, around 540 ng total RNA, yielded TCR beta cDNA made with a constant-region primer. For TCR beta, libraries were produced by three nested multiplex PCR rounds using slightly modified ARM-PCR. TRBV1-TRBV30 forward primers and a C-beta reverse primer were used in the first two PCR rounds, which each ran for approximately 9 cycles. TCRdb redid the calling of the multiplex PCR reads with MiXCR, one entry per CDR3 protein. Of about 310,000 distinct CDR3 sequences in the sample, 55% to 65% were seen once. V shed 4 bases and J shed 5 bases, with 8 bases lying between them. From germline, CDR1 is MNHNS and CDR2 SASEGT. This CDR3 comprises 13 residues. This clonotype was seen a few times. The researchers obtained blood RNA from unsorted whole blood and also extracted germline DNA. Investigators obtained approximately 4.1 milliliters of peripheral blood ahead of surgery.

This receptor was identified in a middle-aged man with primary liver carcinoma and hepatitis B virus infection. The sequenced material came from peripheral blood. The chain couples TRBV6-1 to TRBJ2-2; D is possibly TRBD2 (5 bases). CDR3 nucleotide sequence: TGTGCCAGCAGTGTTTCGGGAACCGGGGAGCTGTTTTTT. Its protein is CASSVSGTGELFF.